Below are 20 T cell receptor beta chains sequenced from a single sample in a study of OX40 agonist ivuxolimab in advanced cancers. Libraries were prepared by immunoSEQ multiplex PCR; TCRdb keeps only in-frame clonotypes and omits some of them. The repertoire holds around 110,000 clones, with about 94% as singletons. Material: CD4+ or CD8+ T cells sorted from blood, obtained in a trial of the OX40 agonist ivuxolimab. The source of these receptors is an adult with an advanced solid tumor such as melanoma, head and neck, liver or kidney cancer.

The V gene is TRBV7-3, the J gene TRBJ2-3; D is uncertain. V lost 5 bases to trimming and J lost 2 bases, with 8 bases between them. The CDR3 spans 13 residues. The V gene's germline CDR1 is SGHTA and CDR2 FQGTGA. CDR3 DNA: TGTGCCAGCAGCCTCAGGAACACAGATACGCAGTATTTT. Protein product: CASSLRNTDTQYF.

The chain has TRBV11-3 and TRBJ1-1; 8 bases fit TRBD1. Germline CDR1 is SGHNT and CDR2 is YENEEA. The CDR3 loop spans 14 amino acids. The V gene end was trimmed by 1 base and the J gene end by 8 bases; junction bases not matched to a gene: 6. In DNA, the CDR3 is TGTGCCAGCAGCTTAGGGACAGGGAGTGTCGAAGCTTTCTTT. It specifies CASSLGTGSVEAFF.

The chain joins TRBV6-5 to TRBJ2-2; D possibly matches TRBD1 or TRBD2 (5 bases each). Trimming cost V 2 bases and J 6 bases, with 13 bases left between them. This CDR3 has 15 residues. Per germline, CDR1 MNHEY and CDR2 SVGAGI. The CDR3 spells CASSYPSVGAGELFF. The CDR3 region has the DNA TGTGCCAGCAGTTACCCGAGTGTGGGGGCCGGGGAGCTGTTTTTT.

The chain combines TRBV5-8 with TRBJ1-4; 7 nucleotides match TRBD1. V lost 2 bases and J lost 4; bases outside the gene matches: 2. Per germline, CDR1 SGHTS and CDR2 YDEGEE. The CDR3 is 14 residues long. The CDR3 bases are TGTGCCAGCAGCTTAGGACAGGTTAATGAAAAACTGTTTTTT. Protein: CASSLGQVNEKLFF.

The chain recombines TRBV30 with TRBJ1-3; the D is unclear. This CDR3 spans 14 amino acids. Trimming took off 1 base at V and 0 bases at J, with 7 bases between the two ends. CDR1 and CDR2 (germline): GTSNPN, SVGIG (reference sequence). This CDR3 reads CAWSGGNSGNTIYF. In DNA, the CDR3 is TGTGCCTGGAGTGGGGGTAACTCTGGAAACACCATATATTTT.

The V call is TRBV7-3, the J call TRBJ2-2; TRBD1 is a possible D gene (5 bases). The CDR3 covers 16 residues. The germline gives CDR1 SGHTA, CDR2 FQGTGA. Trimming cost V 0 bases and J 5 bases, with 13 bases left between them. The CDR3: CASSLTGRPGTGELFF. The CDR3 DNA sequence: TGTGCCAGCAGCTTAACCGGACGTCCAGGGACCGGGGAGCTGTTTTTT.

The V and J genes are TRBV6-1 and TRBJ1-5; D gene uncertain. CDR1 and CDR2 from the germline V gene are MNHNS and SASEGT. The length of the CDR3 is 14 residues. V was pared by 5 bases and J by 0 bases, with 8 bases between. As DNA, the CDR3 is TGTGCCAGCAGTTATGACTATAGCAATCAGCCCCAGCATTTT. The encoded protein is CASSYDYSNQPQHF.

The V call is TRBV12-5, the J call TRBJ2-7; D unresolved. Germline lookup yields CDR1 LGHNT and CDR2 FRNRAP. The CDR3 extends over 12 amino acids. Trimming removed 1 base from V and 3 bases from J, with 4 bases in between. The CDR3 DNA sequence: TGTGCTAGTGGTTTGGAGGGCTACGAGCAGTACTTC. This codes for CASGLEGYEQYF.

This chain links TRBV4-2 with TRBJ2-3, with D perhaps TRBD2 (7 bases). The ends were cut back, 1 base at V and 11 bases at J, with 19 bases in the middle. Germline V CDR1 and CDR2: LGHNA, YNFKEQ. CDR3 size: 15 residues. This CDR3 is CASSQVAGASVGQYF. In DNA form, the CDR3 reads TGTGCCAGCAGCCAAGTGGCGGGGGCCTCCGTGGGGCAGTATTTT.

This clone was found once. The rearrangement joins TRBV6-1 to TRBJ2-7, with TRBD1 as a possible D gene (5 bases). This CDR3 is 17 amino acids long. The germline V and J ends were trimmed by 4 bases and 2 bases, with 21 bases remaining between them. Germline CDR1 MNHNS, CDR2 SASEGT. The DNA for the CDR3 is TGTGCCAGCAGTGGACCTCTTACACTGACAGCCACCTACGAGCAGTACTTC. This codes for CASSGPLTLTATYEQYF.

J is TRBJ2-5 and V is TRBV7-8, with D possibly being TRBD1 (6 bases). V was clipped by 5 bases and J by 4 bases, with 14 bases between them. This CDR3 comprises 14 residues. Per germline, CDR1 SGHVS and CDR2 FQNEAQ. The CDR3 bases are TGTGCCAGCAGCAATTTGGGGGCTTCAGAGACCCAGTACTTC. Its translation: CASSNLGASETQYF.

The chain couples TRBV11-3 to TRBJ2-5, with 8 positions matching TRBD2. CDR1 and CDR2 from the germline V gene are SGHNT and YENEEA. The CDR3 is 15 residues long. The junction had 3 bases not matched to a gene; V was cut back by 3 bases and J by 0 bases. The CDR3 nucleotides read TGTGCCAGCAGCTTGGGACTAGGGAACCAAGAGACCCAGTACTTC. Protein sequence: CASSLGLGNQETQYF. The whole variable domain, remainder taken from reference TRBV11-3 and TRBJ2-5, is EAGVVQSPRYKIIEKKQPVAFWCNPISGHNTLYWYLQNLGQGPELLIRYENEEAVDDSQLPKDRFSAERLKGVDSTLKIQPAELGDSAVYLCASSLGLGNQETQYFGPGTRLLVL.

V is TRBV28 and J is TRBJ2-5, with 7 bases that match TRBD1. Losses at the gene ends were 4 bases for V and 1 base for J; bases not matched to a gene: 6. The CDR3 is made up of 15 amino acids. Germline CDR1 and CDR2: MDHEN and SYDVKM. The CDR3: CASSSGTASQETQYF. The CDR3 DNA reads as TGTGCCAGCAGTTCAGGGACAGCCTCCCAAGAGACCCAGTACTTC.

V usage is TRBV7-3 and J usage is TRBJ2-7; unclear D gene. CDR1 and CDR2 from the germline V gene are SGHTA and FQGTGA. The germline V and J ends were trimmed by 5 bases and 3 bases, with 11 bases remaining between them. CDR3 length equals 13 residues. Here the CDR3 reads CASSPRTGYEQYF. The CDR3 region has the DNA TGTGCCAGCAGCCCCCGGACCGGCTACGAGCAGTACTTC.

The rearrangement joins TRBV5-8 to TRBJ2-7; D is uncertain. Per the germline V gene, CDR1 is SGHTS and CDR2 is YDEGEE. V lost 1 base and J 3 bases, leaving 11 bases between the germline ends. This CDR3 has 14 amino acids. CDR3 in amino acids: CASSLHRLSYEQYF. The CDR3 DNA sequence: TGTGCCAGCAGCTTGCATCGACTGAGCTACGAGCAGTACTTC.

The rearrangement uses TRBV6-6 and TRBJ2-5; D is uncertain. V lost 0 bases, J lost 7 bases, and 9 bases lay in between. Germline V lookup: CDR1 MNHNY, CDR2 SVGAGI (reference sequence). This CDR3 has 13 amino acids. The DNA for the CDR3 is TGTGCCAGCAGTTACTCAGAGTTAAGGACCCAGTACTTC. This codes for CASSYSELRTQYF.

The V and J genes are TRBV5-1 and TRBJ2-2, with D tentatively TRBD2 (5 bases). V was clipped by 4 bases and J by 4 bases, with 8 bases between them. The CDR3 covers 13 residues. The germline gives CDR1 SGHRS, CDR2 YFSETQ. The CDR3 spells CASSADSTGELFF. In nucleotides, the CDR3 is TGCGCCAGCAGCGCGGACTCCACCGGGGAGCTGTTTTTT.

The chain links TRBV4-3 to TRBJ2-1; 8 bases are shared with TRBD2. The CDR3 is 13 amino acids. The J segment lost 12 bases and the V segment lost 2 bases, leaving 6 bases of the junction unmatched. CDR1 LGHNA and CDR2 YSLEER come from the germline V gene. CDR3 in DNA: TGCGCCAGCAGCCAATCAATAGCGGGGCCGCAGTTCTTC. Amino acids: CASSQSIAGPQFF.

This chain connects TRBV21-1 to TRBJ2-7; the table calls TRBD1, which could not be checked here. TRBV21-1 constitutes a pseudogene. The CDR3 has 14 amino acids. CDR3 sequence (DNA): TGTGCCAGCAGCGCCGGGACAGGGTCCACCGTGCGGTACTTC. Protein sequence: CASSAGTGSTVRYF.

The chain carries TRBV19 and TRBJ2-1; 7 bases agree with TRBD2. This CDR3 comprises 16 residues. After removal of 9 bases from V and 2 bases from J, the junction contained 13 bases not matched to a gene. Germline CDR1 and CDR2: LNHDA and SQIVND (reference sequence). The CDR3 DNA reads TGTGCCAGGAAGCTTCGGGGGGAGTTCACCTACAATGAGCAGTTCTTC. This gives the protein CARKLRGEFTYNEQFF.